The present T cell receptor (beta chain) was sequenced within a study of CD8+CD57+ T cells in acquired aplastic anemia (dated by TCRdb to between 2017 and 2018). As for the study more broadly: A mean of about 3.2 ug of DNA, ranging from roughly 0.2 to 27.4 ug, was extracted from sorted CD4+ and CD8+ cells. Healthy donor samples averaged roughly 9.9 million reads for CD4+ and roughly 11 million for CD8+ cells.

In its sample, this clonotype was seen many times. Its antigen is not yet known. No clone much larger than this one lies a single base away; base qualities are absent. In the study, sorted CD4+ and CD8+ blood T cells from patients with severe aplastic anemia and from healthy subjects underwent deep sequencing of TCR repertoires. Ficoll-Paque density gradient centrifugation was used to isolate peripheral blood mononuclear cells. Before DNA was extracted, CD4+ and CD8+ T cells were sorted using either FACS or magnetic beads. Trimming removed 6 bases from V and 3 bases from J, leaving 9 bases between the germline ends. The CDR3 sequence holds 12 residues, the cysteine and phenylalanine included. The kept DNA is CDR3 alone, 36 bases in frame from the first base. CDR1 and CDR2, looked up from the germline V gene, are MNHEY and SVGEGT. TCR beta VDJ combination and CDR3 sequence profiling used genomic DNA as the template. TCR repertoire sequencing was run on an Illumina HiSeq 2000. The source study handled its data this way. TRBV/TRBJ rearrangement plots, CDR3 size and DJ length profiles, and Simpson's diversity index were used to evaluate the repertoires. The most abundant DNA sequence in the deep sequencing data was taken as the immunodominant clone. CDR3 amino acid sequences were checked for sharing between subjects and were compared against published repertoires and the VDJdb database. The public reads were reprocessed in TCRdb via fastp at Q25 and MiXCR, keeping in-frame beta chains. CDR3 protein sequences are deduplicated, and each keeps its most common genes and DNA. These V and J calls derive from TCRdb rather than the authors' analysis. The sample table records 200,000 to 250,000 distinct CDR3 sequences; 34% of these occur just once. Around 1.1% of the sample is in the top ten clones.

Study-wide conclusions, independent of this receptor: Patients and healthy controls showed no significant difference in CD8+ Simpson's diversity (P=0.060). Although roughly 29 CD8+ CDR3 sequences were shared by patients and controls, these sequences appeared highly expressed in patients and within the immunodominant clones of patients.

Sequenced input: sorted CD4+, CD8+, or CD8+CD57+ T cells (not recorded which) from PBMCs. The sequence derives from a human donor in good health, serving as a control. The chain is encoded by TRBV6-2 or TRBV6-3 joined to TRBJ2-7, with the D gene not clear enough to name. The nucleotide sequence is given as TGTGCCAGCAGCTTTCAAGGCTACGAGCAGTACTTC. Translated, this is CASSFQGYEQYF.